This T cell receptor (beta chain) was recorded in a study of long-term antiretroviral therapy in people with HIV (dated by TCRdb to between 2021 and 2024). Describing the broader study: Collection of the earliest samples took place about a decade ahead of the 2015 WHO recommendation for immediate ART, at a time when ART was typically delayed until CD4 counts fell. No cross-contamination during QIAcube processing turned up in test extractions that ran a monoclonal T-cell line alongside some 34 polyclonal samples. Of the approximately 30 participants with HIV, more than 10 were female. A retrospective serial study tested whether changes in peripheral blood TRB repertoire composition and diversity were associated with ART initiation and durable HIV suppression. A total of roughly 180 cryopreserved PBMC samples were contributed to the cohort by 30 adults with confirmed HIV infection, with samples collected serially over a mean of 6 years (range 1-12).

Paper-wide results and their limitations: Because cell numbers in pre-ART samples were limited, unsorted PBMC were profiled instead of sorted CD4+ and CD8+ T cells. Since PBMC availability was limited, sequencing covered only the TCR beta chain, with no alpha chain pairing. Inferences about post-ART repertoire changes are limited because no data were available on ART adherence, viral resistance or therapy changes. The samples were dated from the mid-2000s to the late 2010s, and the ART regimens that were used may be less effective than current ART regimens. CDR3 length ranges in HIV repertoires were narrower than in controls, and network structure suggested an antigen-experienced repertoire with only a slight naive shift after ART. A significant increase in TRB diversity was found to be associated with ART initiation, although TRB diversity was observed to remain significantly below that of transplant donor controls even after long-term ART. Expanded TRB clones identified before ART initiation dominated the repertoire at all time points, although this dominance fluctuated and declined in many PLHIV after ART.

V is cut by 0 bases and J by 8 bases, and the space between the germline ends is 14 bases. In the germline V gene, CDR1 corresponds to SGDLS and CDR2 to YYNGEE. The CDR3 has 15 amino acids, counting the end cysteine and phenylalanine. Only CDR3 DNA is held: 45 bases, read in frame from base 1. The immunoSEQ hsTCRB v3.0 assay was used at survey level resolution for TRB variable region sequencing. A depth of about 35,000-55,000 T-cell genomes per sample was targeted for TRB sequencing. An Illumina MiSeq with a v3 150-cycle kit was used to sequence the pooled TRB libraries. As for how the authors treated the data: Analysis of repertoires was carried out in R inside a reproducible Nextflow workflow spanning QC, data transformation and analysis. LymphoSeq2, an R package for exploring AIRR-Seq data, was used to implement custom analyses. A handful of samples that yielded fewer than 5000 total TRB sequences were excluded, so that about 200 HIV repertoires were analyzed. Among the roughly 200 retained HIV repertoires, roughly 60 were collected before ART initiation and roughly 130 were collected after ART initiation. Each repertoire was downsampled to 5000 TRB nucleotide sequences, and summary statistics were averaged across 100 downsampling iterations. TRB sequences were retained for analysis only if CDR3 regions of at least seven amino acids were present. A Shannon entropy-derived clonality score and the Gini coefficient were used to measure diversity. In the repertoire networks, any two of the top 5000 CDR3 amino acid sequences were connected whenever the two sequences differed by an edit distance of one. Antigen specificity groups and MHC restriction were predicted for TRB CDR3 amino acid sequences with GLIPH2. To flag known associations with CMV, EBV, HIV or tissue antigens, CDR3 amino acid sequences were compared against VDJdb and McPAS-TCR. Pre-ART, post-ART and control groups were compared with Wilcoxon signed-rank tests and Holm-Bonferroni correction. Not all clones reach the TCRdb copy of this immuneACCESS table, which keeps in-frame sequences only. Checked studies attribute under half of the gap to unresolved V genes and leave the rest unexplained. The V and J calls and the clone size are those of that table, but D and trimming were determined from the DNA. The sample table records about 25,000 clones; 65% to 80% of these occur just once. Clones ranked in the top ten supply around 4.9% of the sample.

Inclusion was restricted to participants for whom at least one PBMC sample before ART initiation and at least two post-ART samples were available. Every participant with HIV received treatment in the United States of America. Cryopreserved samples of about 0.9-11 million PBMC were thawed and washed before DNA extraction. At the time of the earliest PBMC sample for each participant with HIV, ages ranged from roughly 23 to 55 years. Per participant, PBMC samples came from 1-4 timepoints prior to ART initiation and 2-8 timepoints following ART initiation, for a median of 7 samples. Serial HIV viral load, CD4+ T-cell count, ART history and demographic data were obtained for every participant. Genomic DNA was extracted from unsorted PBMC with a Qiagen kit on a QIAcube, with processing performed in batches of 12 samples. Comment on this clone: Its specific antigen is unknown. No per-base quality is available; no much larger clone lies one base away.

The V and J segments used are TRBV9 and TRBJ2-2, with TRBD2 perhaps the D gene, on 7 matching bases. The sample consisted of unsorted PBMCs, taken 0.5 years after starting antiretroviral therapy. The clonotype was recovered from a woman in her thirties or forties with HIV. The sequenced DNA: TGTGCCAGCAGCGTAGGCGGGGGCGAGGTAGGGGAGCTGTTTTTT. This translates into CASSVGGGEVGELFF.